A single sample is the source of the 29 T cell receptor beta chains below, sequenced in a study of T cells in localized non-small cell lung cancer. Measured with immunoSEQ multiplex PCR; TCRdb has only the in-frame clones, and not every one. In the table there are roughly 4,700 clones, roughly 21% of which are singletons. Source: lung tumor tissue, taken before any cancer treatment. The receptors stem from a female donor older than 55 with stage I lung adenocarcinoma.

In this sample, this clone turned up a few times. The V and J genes are TRBV6-7 and TRBJ2-1, with no clear D. TRBV6-7 is labeled an ORF, and its function is uncertain. V was cut by 4 bases and J by 9 bases, with 7 bases left in between. CDR3 size: 11 residues. The CDR3 sequence is CASSLGLEQFF. In DNA form, the CDR3 reads TGTGCCAGCAGTTTAGGTCTTGAGCAGTTCTTC.

This clone was picked up a small number of times. J is TRBJ2-7 and V is TRBV11-3; the D is unclear. V was trimmed by 1 base and J by 3 bases, leaving 13 bases between them. The CDR3 is 15 amino acids. The V gene's germline CDR1 is SGHNT and CDR2 YENEEA. The CDR3 DNA sequence: TGTGCCAGCAGCTTAGTGGCAGGATCGGGCTACGAGCAGTACTTC. It codes for CASSLVAGSGYEQYF.

This sequence joins TRBV4-1 and TRBJ2-1; D is uncertain. V was trimmed by 1 base and J by 4 bases, leaving 2 bases between them. CDR3 length: 12 amino acids. Germline V lookup: CDR1 MGHRA, CDR2 YSYEKL. CDR3 DNA sequence: TGCGCCAGCAGCCAAGTATACAATGAGCAGTTCTTC. Translation: CASSQVYNEQFF.

This clone turned up a few times. The CDR3 DNA reads TGTGCCTGGAGTGTACTTTTACAGGGTGATGAAAAACTGTTTTTT. Translation: CAWSVLLQGDEKLFF. V gene TRBV30 combines with J gene TRBJ1-4; possibly TRBD1 for D (6 bases). The V gene's germline CDR1 is GTSNPN and CDR2 SVGIG (reference sequence). Trimming removed 0 bases at V and 6 bases at J, with 14 bases between. The CDR3 has 15 amino acids.

The chain recombines TRBV19 with TRBJ1-3; weak D call: TRBD1 (5 bases). Germline-derived CDR1 and CDR2 are LNHDA and SQIVND (reference sequence). CDR3 length: 19 residues. V was clipped by 6 bases and J by 4 bases, with 28 bases between them. As DNA, the CDR3 is TGTGCCAGTAGCCGATACCGGGGCCCATCGCGTACGAACGGAAACACCATATATTTT. Its protein product is CASSRYRGPSRTNGNTIYF.

The CDR3 DNA sequence: TGTGCCTGGAGGAGGGGGAACACTGAAGCTTTCTTT. Protein product: CAWRRGNTEAFF. J is TRBJ1-1 and V is TRBV30, with a possible D match to TRBD1 (5 bases). Trimming pared 3 bases from V and 1 base from J, leaving 6 bases between. CDR1 and CDR2 (germline): GTSNPN, SVGIG (reference sequence). CDR3 length: 12 amino acids. Complete variable domain (other parts from reference TRBV30 and TRBJ1-1): SQTIHQWPATLVQPVGSPLSLECTVEGTSNPNLYWYRQAAGRGLQLLFYSVGIGQISSEVPQNLSASRPQDRQFILSSKKLLLSDSGFYLCAWRRGNTEAFFGQGTRLTVV.

This clone was seen only a few times. The chain employs TRBV11-3 and TRBJ1-3, with D possibly TRBD1 on 6 matching bases. This CDR3 is built from 15 residues. V lost 5 bases, J lost 8 bases, and 19 bases lay in between. In germline, CDR1 is SGHNT, CDR2 YENEEA. CDR3 DNA: TGTGCCAGCAGCCGATTGACGGGGGACATCCACACCATATATTTT. Translated, it gives CASSRLTGDIHTIYF.

This clone is deemed medium-sized. The V gene is TRBV11-3, the J gene TRBJ2-2; D is perhaps TRBD1 (5 bases). This CDR3 is built from 15 residues. The V end was cut by 5 bases, the J end by 5 bases, with 15 bases between. CDR1 is SGHNT and CDR2 is YENEEA in the germline V gene. The CDR3 protein is CASSPVQGVTGELFF. Here the CDR3 DNA reads TGTGCCAGCAGCCCCGTGCAGGGCGTTACCGGGGAGCTGTTTTTT.

The genes are TRBV30 and TRBJ1-5; D gene uncertain. V was clipped by 3 bases and J by 6 bases, with 9 bases between them. There are 12 residues in the CDR3. The germline V gene encodes CDR1 GTSNPN and CDR2 SVGIG (reference sequence). The CDR3 DNA is TGTGCCTGGAGCGACACCAGTCAGCCCCAGCATTTT. It translates to CAWSDTSQPQHF.

This clone has just a few counts. One end of the junction fails to match germline, which may point to a read error. The rearrangement links TRBV11-3 to TRBJ1-4; D not certain. Germline assignment: CDR1 SGHNT and CDR2 YENEEA. CDR3 length: 15 amino acids. The CDR3 spells CASSRRTGIHEKLFF. The DNA for the CDR3 is TGTGCTAGCAGCCGGAGGACCGGGATTCATGAAAAACTGTTTTTT.

This clone was seen just once. The gene calls are TRBV18 and TRBJ2-3; possible D gene TRBD1, 5 bases. Germline CDR1 and CDR2: KGHSH and LQKENI. The CDR3 length is 18 residues. V was cut by 3 bases and J by 0 bases, with 19 bases left in between. The CDR3 DNA follows: TGTGCCAGCTCACCGCTTAACCCGCAGGGCCTTAGCACAGATACGCAGTATTTT. Protein: CASSPLNPQGLSTDTQYF.

The sample holds a few counts of this clone. This chain connects TRBV19 to TRBJ1-2, with a tentative D call TRBD1 (6 bases). V was clipped by 3 bases and J by 6 bases, with 8 bases between them. The CDR3 is 12 residues long. The germline gives CDR1 LNHDA, CDR2 SQIVND (reference sequence). This chain's CDR3 is CASSMRGNGYTF. CDR3 DNA: TGTGCCAGTAGTATGAGGGGGAATGGCTACACCTTC.

This clone was counted only a few times. CDR3 amino acids: CASFGLAGYNEQFF. CDR3 nucleotide sequence: TGTGCCAGCTTCGGGCTAGCGGGGTACAATGAGCAGTTCTTC. The chain uses TRBV9 and TRBJ2-1; 9 bases align to TRBD2. With V trimmed by 7 bases and J by 4 bases, 6 bases remained unmatched. The V gene's germline CDR1 is SGDLS and CDR2 YYNGEE. This CDR3 has 14 residues.

Relative to its sample, this clone is medium-sized. The chain uses TRBV11-3 and TRBJ2-5, with TRBD1 matching over 8 bases. The germline CDR1 and CDR2 sequences are SGHNT and YENEEA. Unmatched junction bases numbered 10, after V lost 5 bases and J lost 5 bases. The CDR3 consists of 15 residues. The CDR3 DNA reads TGTGCCAGCAGCCTGGGGACCGGACAGGGTGAGACCCAGTACTTC. This gives the protein CASSLGTGQGETQYF.

The genes are TRBV19 and TRBJ2-7; 9 bases fit TRBD1. Looked up from germline, CDR1 is LNHDA and CDR2 is SQIVND (reference sequence). Losses at the gene ends were 9 bases for V and 3 bases for J; bases not matched to a gene: 12. The CDR3 consists of 15 residues. The CDR3 DNA follows: TGTGCCAGAGCCCGCAAACAGGGGGCCGACTACGAGCAGTACTTC. Protein: CARARKQGADYEQYF.

The chain uses TRBV6-8 and TRBJ2-1; the match to TRBD2 covers 13 bases. J gave up 2 bases and V 6 bases, and 7 bases lay outside the gene matches. This CDR3 is 17 amino acids long. Per the germline V gene, CDR1 is MNHGY and CDR2 is SAAAGT. In DNA, the CDR3 is TGTGCCAGCAGGCATACTAGCGGGGGGGTGACCTACAATGAGCAGTTCTTC. Protein: CASRHTSGGVTYNEQFF.

This clone has only a few counts. CDR3 loop: CASSSAGVWGNEQFF. CDR3 nucleotides: TGTGCCAGCAGCTCCGCGGGAGTGTGGGGCAATGAGCAGTTCTTC. V and J are TRBV11-3 and TRBJ2-1, with 7 bases lining up with TRBD2. CDR3 length: 15 residues. Germline CDR1 is SGHNT and CDR2 is YENEEA. V trimming: 4 bases; J trimming: 6 bases; junction bases outside the gene matches: 9.

This clone was found many times. The chain combines TRBV7-2 with TRBJ2-7; 9 nucleotides line up with TRBD1. Per the germline V gene, CDR1 is SGHTA and CDR2 is FQGNSA. The CDR3 length is 13 residues. V was pared by 5 bases and J by 6 bases, with 5 bases of the junction left unmatched. The CDR3 region is CASSLGTGSEQYF. CDR3 DNA: TGTGCCAGCAGCCTGGGGACAGGGTCCGAGCAGTACTTC.

The chain links TRBV6-8 to TRBJ2-5, with 7 bases fitting TRBD1. The CDR3 extends over 14 amino acids. V lost 5 bases to trimming and J lost 3 bases; unmatched junction nucleotides: 6. Germline CDR1 MNHGY, CDR2 SAAAGT. The CDR3 is CASSPTGEKETQYF. The CDR3 bases are TGTGCCAGCAGTCCTACAGGGGAAAAAGAGACCCAGTACTTC.

The table lists this clone with a few counts. The chain has TRBV19 and TRBJ2-1; 7 nucleotides align to TRBD1. The CDR3 has 13 residues. Unmatched junction bases numbered 14, after V lost 6 bases and J lost 15 bases. Germline V gene data show CDR1 as LNHDA and CDR2 as SQIVND (reference sequence). CDR3 amino acids: CASRTKGARVPFF. CDR3 sequence (DNA): TGTGCCAGTAGGACTAAGGGGGCGCGGGTGCCGTTCTTC.

A remark on this clone: Its ends do not fully match the called genes, so a read error is possible. The chain is built from TRBV6-8 and TRBJ2-1; a weak D match, TRBD2 (6 bases). There are 12 residues in the CDR3. Germline-derived CDR1 and CDR2 are MNHGY and SAAAGT. The CDR3 nucleotides read TGTGCCAGCAGTTACTCGACGGTACGGGGGATCTTC. Its protein is CASSYSTVRGIF.

For the CDR3, the DNA is TGTGCCAGCAGCCTAAGAACAGGGCTGGAAGAGACCCAGTACTTC. Residues: CASSLRTGLEETQYF. The rearrangement joins TRBV11-1 to TRBJ2-5; possible D gene TRBD1, 6 bases. CDR3 size: 15 residues. Trimming stripped 5 bases from V and 3 bases from J, with 16 bases between. Germline CDR1 SGHAT, CDR2 FQDESV (reference sequence).

J is TRBJ2-5 and V is TRBV6-8, with TRBD2 matching over 8 bases. The CDR3 has 16 residues. V shed 2 bases, J shed 2 bases, and the junction held 7 bases outside the gene matches. CDR1 and CDR2 from the germline V gene are MNHGY and SAAAGT. In nucleotides, the CDR3 is TGTGCCAGCAGTTACGGGCGGGGGGCGAGACAAGAGACCCAGTACTTC. Its translation is CASSYGRGARQETQYF.

V and J are TRBV10-1 and TRBJ2-7, with 7 bases lining up with TRBD1. Germline V gene sequence: CDR1 WNHNN, CDR2 SYGVQD (reference sequence). V gave up 5 bases and J gave up 7 bases; unmatched junction bases: 14. The CDR3 contains 15 residues. The CDR3 loop reads CASSPGGTELLEQYF. In DNA, the CDR3 is TGCGCCAGCAGTCCCGGTGGGACAGAGCTTTTGGAGCAGTACTTC.

This clone was seen just once. The V and J genes are TRBV5-1 and TRBJ1-6; 8 bases fit TRBD1. The CDR3 runs 15 residues. Germline V gene lookup returns CDR1 SGHRS and CDR2 YFSETQ. Trimming at V came to 2 bases and at J to 7 bases, leaving 5 bases not matched to a gene. DNA for the CDR3: TGCGCCAGCAGCTTCGGGACAGGCCAAAATTCACCCCTCCACTTT. Amino acids: CASSFGTGQNSPLHF.

In this sample, this clone is medium-sized (0.01 to 0.1%). The chain employs TRBV11-3 and TRBJ2-5; D is perhaps TRBD1 (5 bases). The CDR3 spans 16 residues. Trimming pared 3 bases from V and 0 bases from J, leaving 14 bases between. Germline lookup yields CDR1 SGHNT and CDR2 YENEEA. CDR3: CASSFLVTAYQETQYF. CDR3 sequence (DNA): TGTGCCAGCAGCTTCCTTGTGACAGCCTACCAAGAGACCCAGTACTTC.

This chain connects TRBV6-8 to TRBJ2-2; 8 nucleotides align to TRBD2. The germline CDR1 and CDR2 sequences are MNHGY and SAAAGT. The length of the CDR3 is 14 residues. V gave up 6 bases and J gave up 3 bases; unmatched junction bases: 3. CDR3 region: CASRLAEDTGELFF. CDR3 DNA sequence: TGTGCCAGCAGACTAGCGGAAGACACCGGGGAGCTGTTTTTT.

The chain has TRBV18 and TRBJ2-3; D is unresolved. CDR3 size: 13 residues. Germline V gene data show CDR1 as KGHSH and CDR2 as LQKENI. V shed 3 bases and J shed 7 bases, with 11 bases lying between them. The CDR3 loop reads CASSPPSQNTQYF. CDR3 sequence (DNA): TGTGCCAGCTCACCCCCTTCACAGAATACGCAGTATTTT. Based on the CDR3 plus reference TRBV18 and TRBJ2-3, the full variable domain is NAGVMQNPRHLVRRRGQEARLRCSPMKGHSHVYWYRQLPEEGLKFMVYLQKENIIDESGMPKERFSAEFPKEGPSILRIQQVVRGDSAAYFCASSPPSQNTQYFGPGTRLTVL.

This chain uses TRBV9 with TRBJ1-2; D is unresolved. Germline CDR1 and CDR2: SGDLS and YYNGEE. CDR3 length: 14 amino acids. V was clipped by 0 bases and J by 8 bases, with 14 bases between them. The CDR3 bases are TGTGCCAGCAGCGTAGGGGCAGTTGGAGGCGGCTACACCTTC. Protein product: CASSVGAVGGGYTF.